These 8 T cell receptor beta chains originate from one sample sequenced in a study of shared clonotypes between healthy human individuals (dated by TCRdb to about 2020). The library was prepared using the immunoSEQ multiplex PCR assay. TCRdb retrieved this table from immuneACCESS and kept in-frame rearrangements only. Not all clones are present; in checked studies, unresolved V genes account for under half, and no reason is known for the remainder. The sample table records roughly 320,000 clones; around 90% of these occur just once. The top ten constitute 15% to 20% of the sample. The sample taken for sequencing was memory CD8+ T cells sorted from blood. This sample's cell subset or site label indicates: CD45RO+ cells pooled with CCR7-negative TemRA cells. The source is a man younger than 35 in good health.

The chain uses TRBV29-1 and TRBJ2-3; TRBD2 matches at 7 bases. Germline CDR1 is SQVTM and CDR2 is ANQGSEA. The CDR3 runs 15 residues. J was trimmed by 7 bases and V by 3 bases; bases with no gene match: 13. Here the CDR3 reads CSVDRQREEGNTQYF. The CDR3 nucleotides read TGCAGCGTTGACCGGCAACGGGAGGAAGGAAATACGCAGTATTTT.

The rearrangement links TRBV5-1 to TRBJ2-1; 11 nucleotides agree with TRBD2. After removal of 7 bases from V and 7 bases from J, the junction contained 4 bases not matched to a gene. From germline, CDR1 is SGHRS and CDR2 YFSETQ. CDR3 length equals 13 residues. The CDR3 region is CASSGTSGNEQFF. The CDR3 region has the DNA TGCGCCAGCTCCGGGACTAGCGGAAATGAGCAGTTCTTC.

Regarding this clone: Other DNA sequences within the sample encode an identical CDR3. The rearrangement uses TRBV28 and TRBJ2-5; possible D gene TRBD2, 5 bases. With 2 bases removed from V and 1 base from J, the gap between germline ends came to 8 bases. Germline CDR1 reads MDHEN; CDR2 reads SYDVKM. This CDR3 comprises 14 residues. The CDR3 bases are TGTGCCAGCAGTTTAGTCGGAGGCCAAGAGACCCAGTACTTC. As protein: CASSLVGGQETQYF. Using reference TRBV28 and TRBJ2-5 for the parts outside the CDR3, the full variable domain is DVKVTQSSRYLVKRTGEKVFLECVQDMDHENMFWYRQDPGLGLRLIYFSYDVKMKEKGDIPEGYSVSREKKERFSLILESASTNQTSMYLCASSLVGGQETQYFGPGTRLLVL.

The chain uses TRBV28 and TRBJ2-5, with no clear D. Trimming left V 3 bases short and J 0 bases short, with 11 bases between. This CDR3 has 15 residues. The germline V gene encodes CDR1 MDHEN and CDR2 SYDVKM. DNA for the CDR3: TGTGCCAGCAGTTTTATAGGTAGAGACCAAGAGACCCAGTACTTC. Protein: CASSFIGRDQETQYF.

The chain links TRBV2 to TRBJ1-5, with a tentative D call TRBD1 (6 bases). Trimming removed 6 bases at V and 7 bases at J, with 13 bases between. The CDR3 has 13 residues. Germline CDR1 and CDR2: SNHLY and FYNNEI. CDR3: CASRGEGGQPQHF. For the CDR3, the DNA is TGTGCCAGCAGAGGGGAGGGGGGGCAGCCCCAGCATTTT.

This clone was counted a single time. The V and J genes are TRBV13 and TRBJ2-1; 10 bases line up with TRBD2. Germline assignment: CDR1 PRHDT and CDR2 FYEKMQ (reference sequence). The CDR3 has 15 amino acids. The junction had 3 bases not matched to a gene; V was cut back by 5 bases and J by 2 bases. CDR3 sequence: CASSDTSGTYNEQFF. The CDR3 region has the DNA TGTGCCAGCAGCGACACTAGCGGGACCTACAATGAGCAGTTCTTC.

This sequence joins TRBV6-1 and TRBJ1-6, with TRBD1 as a possible D gene (5 bases). CDR3 length: 15 residues. The V gene's germline CDR1 is MNHNS and CDR2 SASEGT. V was trimmed by 3 bases and J by 4 bases, leaving 10 bases between them. As DNA, the CDR3 is TGTGCCAGCAGTGATCTCCAGGGTTATAATTCACCCCTCCACTTT. It encodes CASSDLQGYNSPLHF.

This clone showed up just once. V gene TRBV6-5 combines with J gene TRBJ2-1; D might be TRBD2 (6 bases). From germline, CDR1 is MNHEY and CDR2 SVGAGI. V shed 8 bases and J shed 7 bases, with 12 bases lying between them. The CDR3 has 12 residues. Written as DNA, the CDR3 is TGTGCCAGCGGGGGGACTCGGAATGAGCAGTTCTTC. This encodes CASGGTRNEQFF.